The 21 T cell receptor beta chains presented below share a single source sample, sequenced in a study of identical twins. TCRdb re-called the 5' RACE reads with MiXCR, one entry per CDR3 protein. The sample has fewer than 900,000 distinct CDR3 sequences, roughly 18% seen once. The sample was also linked to a second study, of T cells expressing NK-cell markers.

Sequenced: PBMCs. These receptors all come from a woman between 18 and 29 years old in good health.

The gene calls are TRBV20-1 and TRBJ2-5; weak D call: TRBD2 (5 bases). Germline CDR1 and CDR2: DFQATT and SNEGSKA (reference sequence). The V gene lost 3 bases and the J gene lost 7 bases, with 12 bases spanning the gap. The CDR3 runs 12 residues. The CDR3 DNA reads as TGCAGTGCTAGTTCCGGGGATGTGACCCAGTACTTC. Amino acids: CSASSGDVTQYF.

This clonotype was detected a few times. The rearrangement uses TRBV25-1 and TRBJ2-4, with D possibly being TRBD1 (5 bases). Trimming removed 6 bases from V and 9 bases from J, with 15 bases in between. This CDR3 is built from 13 residues. Germline lookup yields CDR1 MGHDK and CDR2 SYGVNS. CDR3 coding DNA: TGTGCCAGCAGGGCAGGGAAGAATGGCATTCAGTACTTC. Protein product: CASRAGKNGIQYF.

This chain joins TRBV5-1 and TRBJ2-5, with 9 bases matching TRBD1. This CDR3 is 15 amino acids long. The ends lost 4 bases at V and 5 bases at J; junction bases unmatched: 9. Germline values: CDR1 SGHRS, CDR2 YFSETQ. CDR3 residues: CASSDWDRARETQYF. Written as DNA, the CDR3 is TGCGCCAGCAGCGATTGGGACAGGGCGAGGGAGACCCAGTACTTC.

This clonotype has ten or more counts. The chain combines TRBV20-1 with TRBJ1-1, with D possibly TRBD1 on 5 matching bases. Per germline, CDR1 DFQATT and CDR2 SNEGSKA (reference sequence). There are 12 residues in the CDR3. V was shortened by 6 bases and J by 1 base, with 9 bases between the two germline ends. The CDR3 is CSAAQGNTEAFF. In DNA, the CDR3 is TGCAGTGCCGCGCAGGGGAACACTGAAGCTTTCTTT.

The table lists this clonotype with a few counts. The CDR3 region is CASSSDKGALNTEAFF. CDR3 in DNA: TGTGCCAGCAGCTCGGACAAGGGGGCATTGAACACTGAAGCTTTCTTT. The V and J genes are TRBV7-6 and TRBJ1-1; 7 bases agree with TRBD1. The CDR3 sequence is 16 residues long. Germline V lookup: CDR1 SGHVS, CDR2 FNYEAQ. The V segment lost 4 bases and the J segment 0 bases; nucleotides outside the gene matches: 8.

This clonotype has just a few counts. The genes are TRBV6-2 or TRBV6-3 and TRBJ2-1, with D maybe TRBD2 (6 bases). The CDR3 covers 14 residues. Germline CDR1 reads MNHEY; CDR2 reads SVGEGT. Trimming pared 8 bases from V and 8 bases from J, leaving 19 bases between. The CDR3 DNA sequence: TGTGCCAGCTCCCAGACTAGACGTATCGATGAGCAGTTCTTC. It yields the protein CASSQTRRIDEQFF.

This chain links TRBV7-9 with TRBJ2-7, with 10 bases aligning to TRBD1. V dropped 5 bases and J dropped 3; count of bases not matched to a gene: 10. The CDR3 runs to 16 residues. CDR1 and CDR2 from the germline V gene are SEHNR and FQNEAQ (reference sequence). The CDR3 sequence is CASSPHWDRGIYEQYF. CDR3 coding DNA: TGTGCCAGCAGCCCCCACTGGGACAGGGGAATCTACGAGCAGTACTTC.

This clonotype was recorded a few times. The chain carries TRBV15 and TRBJ2-7; D ambiguous. The CDR3 is 14 residues long. Per germline, CDR1 LNHNV and CDR2 YYDKDF (reference sequence). V was pared by 1 base and J by 3 bases, with 10 bases between. Here the CDR3 reads CATSRVPASYEQYF. The CDR3 coding sequence is TGTGCCACCAGCAGAGTACCAGCCAGCTACGAGCAGTACTTC.

The chain employs TRBV20-1 and TRBJ2-7; 12 nucleotides align to TRBD2. The CDR3 has 15 amino acids. V lost 6 bases to trimming and J lost 2 bases; unmatched junction nucleotides: 8. Germline CDR1 DFQATT, CDR2 SNEGSKA (reference sequence). The CDR3 here is CSASRGLAGPYEQYF. The DNA of the CDR3 is TGCAGTGCGAGCCGAGGACTAGCGGGACCCTACGAGCAGTACTTC.

The rearrangement links TRBV20-1 to TRBJ2-3, with no clear D. Germline CDR1 DFQATT, CDR2 SNEGSKA (reference sequence). There are 14 residues in the CDR3. Trimming shortened V by 8 bases and J by 4 bases, and 19 bases separated the two germline ends. CDR3 in DNA: TGCAGTCCCCGTGCCCGCAGGTCGGCAGATACGCAGTATTTT. Protein sequence: CSPRARRSADTQYF.

This clonotype was detected only a few times. V usage is TRBV5-1 and J usage is TRBJ2-3, with 7 bases fitting TRBD2. The CDR3 length is 15 residues. CDR1 and CDR2 (germline): SGHRS, YFSETQ. J lost 4 bases, V lost 5 bases, and 10 bases had no gene match. The CDR3 region has the DNA TGCGCCAGCAGGGACCGACTAGCCCTCGCAGATACGCAGTATTTT. It translates to CASRDRLALADTQYF.

The V gene is TRBV6-6, the J gene TRBJ1-2; possible D gene TRBD1, 6 bases. Germline-derived CDR1 and CDR2 are MNHNY and SVGAGI (reference sequence). This CDR3 has 13 amino acids. With 8 bases removed from V and 1 base from J, the gap between germline ends came to 11 bases. CDR3 sequence (DNA): TGTGCCAGCGGACAGACAGATAACTATGGCTACACCTTC. This translates into CASGQTDNYGYTF.

Only a few counts were recorded for this clonotype. The rearrangement uses TRBV27 and TRBJ2-7; weak D call: TRBD1 (6 bases). The CDR3 spans 15 residues. The V end was cut by 5 bases, the J end by 2 bases, with 16 bases between. CDR1 and CDR2 (germline): MNHEY, SMNVEV (reference sequence). DNA for the CDR3: TGTGCCAGCAGTCCCCAGGGGCGGACGGCCTACGAGCAGTACTTC. Amino acids: CASSPQGRTAYEQYF.

This clonotype has only a few counts. The rearrangement links TRBV6-2 or TRBV6-3 to TRBJ2-1; possibly TRBD1 for D (5 bases). The germline V gene has CDR1 MNHEY and CDR2 SVGEGT. This CDR3 spans 17 amino acids. The ends were cut back, 0 bases at V and 0 bases at J, with 12 bases in the middle. CDR3 nucleotide sequence: TGTGCCAGCAGTTACTCGGTGGGGCTGAGCTCCTACAATGAGCAGTTCTTC. It codes for CASSYSVGLSSYNEQFF.

The rearrangement uses TRBV7-8 and TRBJ2-3; D not resolved. With 5 bases removed from V and 2 bases from J, the gap between germline ends came to 11 bases. Germline lookup yields CDR1 SGHVS and CDR2 FQNEAQ. This CDR3 has 14 residues. CDR3 loop: CASSKRRTTDTQYF. The CDR3 DNA sequence: TGTGCCAGCAGCAAAAGGCGTACCACAGATACGCAGTATTTT.

The chain uses TRBV9 and TRBJ2-7, with TRBD2 as a possible D gene (6 bases). V was shortened by 4 bases and J by 5 bases, with 16 bases between the two germline ends. The germline gives CDR1 SGDLS, CDR2 YYNGEE. The CDR3 is 14 amino acids. In DNA, the CDR3 is TGTGCCAGCAGCCCCCTGGGACTTTTTCACGAGCAGTACTTC. Protein sequence: CASSPLGLFHEQYF.

The chain has TRBV11-1 and TRBJ2-1, with TRBD2 matching over 8 bases. CDR3 length equals 20 residues. Germline V lookup: CDR1 SGHAT, CDR2 FQDESV (reference sequence). V lost 5 bases to trimming and J lost 5 bases; unmatched junction nucleotides: 23. CDR3 amino acids: CASSARADPLAGTLHNEQFF. The CDR3 DNA follows: TGTGCCAGCAGCGCTAGGGCAGACCCCTTAGCGGGGACTCTGCACAATGAGCAGTTCTTC.

This clonotype was seen many times. This rearrangement joins TRBV7-9 to TRBJ2-1; 8 bases agree with TRBD2. Trimming at V came to 5 bases and at J to 9 bases, leaving 9 bases not matched to a gene. CDR1 and CDR2 (germline): SEHNR, FQNEAQ (reference sequence). CDR3 length: 14 amino acids. The DNA of the CDR3 is TGTGCCAGCAGCGTGGGACTAGTGGAGGGTGAGCAGTTCTTC. The encoded protein is CASSVGLVEGEQFF.

This clonotype turned up a few times. The rearrangement joins TRBV10-1 to TRBJ2-1; 8 bases are a match to TRBD2. Per the germline V gene, CDR1 is WNHNN and CDR2 is SYGVQD (reference sequence). After removal of 4 bases from V and 6 bases from J, the junction contained 8 bases not matched to a gene. The length of the CDR3 is 15 residues. The chain's CDR3 is CASSAPGLAGNEQFF. CDR3 in DNA: TGCGCCAGCAGTGCCCCGGGGCTAGCGGGCAATGAGCAGTTCTTC.

This clonotype was recorded a few times. This chain joins TRBV20-1 and TRBJ2-2, with D tentatively TRBD2 (6 bases). Germline values: CDR1 DFQATT, CDR2 SNEGSKA (reference sequence). Trimming stripped 2 bases from V and 4 bases from J, with 11 bases between. CDR3 size: 14 residues. CDR3 sequence: CSARYAGITGELFF. CDR3 bases: TGCAGTGCTAGATATGCGGGGATCACCGGGGAGCTGTTTTTT.

The gene calls are TRBV7-9 and TRBJ2-1, with 9 bases identical to TRBD2. CDR3 length: 17 amino acids. The V gene end was trimmed by 5 bases and the J gene end by 1 base; junction bases not matched to a gene: 9. Looked up from germline, CDR1 is SEHNR and CDR2 is FQNEAQ (reference sequence). This CDR3 reads CASSPASAGGSYNEQFF. CDR3 nucleotide sequence: TGTGCCAGCAGCCCCGCGTCAGCGGGGGGTTCCTACAATGAGCAGTTCTTC.